Listed below are T cell receptor beta chains from one sample, sequenced in a study of blood T cell repertoires in COVID-19. The data were produced by immunoSEQ multiplex PCR, yet TCRdb's version contains in-frame clones alone and is incomplete. The sample lists 40,000 to 50,000 clones, about nine tenths occurring once. Sequencing was carried out using peripheral blood. The source is a human donor in a cohort sampled during active COVID-19. Both conserved end residues are part of each CDR3. The D gene is left open where the match is weak. The size entry is marked missing in some rows and otherwise reads once, few, many or a size class.

D gene	V gene	J gene	clone size	CDR3 protein	CDR3 DNA
NA	TRBV13	TRBJ2-6	NA	CASSLRGTGANVLTF	TGTGCCAGCAGCTTACGGGGTACTGGGGCCAACGTCCTGACTTTC
NA	TRBV19	TRBJ1-2	NA	CASSSGRAYGYTF	TGTGCCAGTAGCTCTGGGAGGGCATATGGCTACACCTTC
TRBD1	TRBV6-5	TRBJ2-7	NA	CASSYSSGTGYYEQYF	TGTGCCAGCAGTTACTCCTCCGGGACAGGGTACTACGAGCAGTACTTC
NA	TRBV15	TRBJ2-2	NA	CATSWTTGELFF	TGTGCCACCAGCTGGACTACCGGGGAGCTGTTTTTT
TRBD1	TRBV7-8	TRBJ2-6	NA	CASTEWTGGSGANVLTF	TGTGCCAGCACCGAATGGACAGGGGGCTCTGGGGCCAACGTCCTGACTTTC
NA	TRBV11-2	TRBJ2-2	NA	CASSFSAGPGRFSGELFF	TGTGCCAGCAGCTTTTCGGCGGGGCCGGGGAGGTTTAGCGGGGAGCTGTTTTTT
NA	TRBV15	TRBJ2-2	NA	CATSRDLAANTGELFF	TGTGCCACCAGCAGAGATTTAGCAGCGAACACCGGGGAGCTGTTTTTT
NA	TRBV6-6	TRBJ1-4	NA	CASSYGDALGKLFF	TGTGCCAGCAGTTACGGCGACGCGCTAGGAAAACTGTTTTTT
TRBD2	TRBV7-9	TRBJ2-1	NA	CASSFFRVRGDEQFF	TGTGCCAGCAGCTTCTTCAGGGTCCGGGGGGATGAGCAGTTCTTC
NA	TRBV10-1	TRBJ1-6	NA	CASSGAPRGICHKASPLHF	TGCGCCAGCAGTGGGGCCCCCAGGGGTATATGTCATAAGGCCTCACCCCTCCACTTT
NA	TRBV6-2/TRBV6-3	TRBJ2-7	NA	CASSWTHEQYF	TGTGCCAGCAGCTGGACACACGAGCAGTACTTC
TRBD1	TRBV9	TRBJ1-2	NA	CASSASPGQVYGYTF	TGTGCCAGCAGCGCTTCCCCCGGACAGGTCTATGGCTACACCTTC
TRBD1	TRBV3-1/TRBV3-2	TRBJ1-5	NA	CASSLGTGNQPQHF	TGTGCCAGCAGCCTCGGGACAGGCAATCAGCCCCAGCATTTT
NA	TRBV19	TRBJ1-2	few	CAIRRVPYGYTF	TGTGCCATTAGGCGGGTCCCCTATGGCTACACCTTC
NA	TRBV18	TRBJ2-7	NA	CASSPPRVTRGGEQYF	TGTGCCAGCTCACCCCCCCGCGTGACTAGGGGTGGCGAGCAGTACTTC
TRBD1	TRBV27	TRBJ2-5	once	CASSLVGIGTAKETQYF	TGTGCCAGCAGCTTAGTAGGAATCGGGACAGCGAAAGAGACCCAGTACTTC
NA	TRBV28	TRBJ2-7	NA	CASGRGEQYF	TGTGCCAGTGGGAGGGGGGAGCAGTACTTC
NA	TRBV19	TRBJ2-1	NA	CASTPGVGSYEQFF	TGTGCCAGCACCCCTGGCGTCGGGAGCTATGAGCAGTTCTTC
TRBD1	TRBV2	TRBJ2-3	NA	CASSDRQGARDTQYF	TGTGCCAGCAGTGACCGTCAGGGGGCGAGAGATACGCAGTATTTT
NA	TRBV19	TRBJ1-5	NA	CASSIAVSNQPQHF	TGTGCCAGTAGTATCGCAGTAAGCAATCAGCCCCAGCATTTT
NA	TRBV7-8	TRBJ2-2	NA	CASSSRTTYTGELFF	TGTGCCAGCAGCTCGAGGACAACCTACACCGGGGAGCTGTTTTTT
TRBD1	TRBV27	TRBJ1-5	NA	CASSLSGTGANQPQHF	TGTGCCAGCAGTTTATCCGGGACAGGGGCAAATCAGCCCCAGCATTTT
NA	TRBV19	TRBJ1-6	NA	CASMRDGGSSSYNSPLHF	TGTGCCAGCATGCGGGACGGAGGCTCGAGCTCCTATAATTCACCCCTCCACTTT
TRBD1	TRBV2	TRBJ1-3	NA	CASSDRGTNRGRGNTIYF	TGTGCCAGCAGCGATCGGGGCACTAACAGGGGGCGAGGAAACACCATATATTTT
NA	TRBV7-9	TRBJ2-7	NA	CASSLVTGNYEQYF	TGTGCCAGCAGCTTAGTAACAGGCAACTACGAGCAGTACTTC
NA	TRBV5-1	TRBJ2-1	once	CASTGDSSYNEQFF	TGCGCCAGCACGGGGGACAGCTCCTACAATGAGCAGTTCTTC
NA	TRBV15	TRBJ2-3	NA	CATSRDLQATDTQYF	TGTGCCACCAGCAGAGATCTACAGGCGACAGATACGCAGTATTTT
TRBD1	TRBV30	TRBJ2-7	NA	CACRGQSYEQYF	TGTGCCTGCAGGGGGCAGTCCTACGAGCAGTACTTC
TRBD1	TRBV7-9	TRBJ1-2	NA	CASSPLPGQGADGYTF	TGTGCCAGCAGCCCGCTTCCGGGACAGGGGGCTGATGGCTACACCTTC
NA	TRBV15	TRBJ2-7	NA	CATSGTQTYEQYF	TGTGCCACCAGCGGGACTCAGACCTACGAGCAGTACTTC
TRBD2	TRBV27	TRBJ2-1	NA	CASSSFRTSGSGEQFF	TGTGCCAGCAGCTCCTTCCGGACTAGCGGGAGCGGTGAGCAGTTCTTC